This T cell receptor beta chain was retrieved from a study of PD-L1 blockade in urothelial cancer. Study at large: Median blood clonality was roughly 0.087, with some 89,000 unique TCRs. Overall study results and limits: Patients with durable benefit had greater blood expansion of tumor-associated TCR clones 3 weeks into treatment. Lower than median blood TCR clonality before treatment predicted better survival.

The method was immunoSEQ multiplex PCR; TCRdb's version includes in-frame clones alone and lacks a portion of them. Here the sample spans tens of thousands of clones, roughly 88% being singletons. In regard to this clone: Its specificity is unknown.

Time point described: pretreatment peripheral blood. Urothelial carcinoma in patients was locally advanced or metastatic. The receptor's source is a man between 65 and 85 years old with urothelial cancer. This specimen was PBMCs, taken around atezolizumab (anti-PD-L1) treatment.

The CDR3 sequence is CASSGDWSSYNEQFF. CDR3 in DNA: TGTGCCAGCAGCGGGGACTGGAGCTCCTACAATGAGCAGTTCTTC. The chain combines TRBV6-1 with TRBJ2-1, with D perhaps TRBD2 (6 bases). The V gene's germline CDR1 is MNHNS and CDR2 SASEGT. Trimming cost V 6 bases and J 0 bases, with 12 bases left between them. The CDR3 spans 15 residues.